This T cell receptor beta chain was captured by sequencing in a study of T cell repertoires in cytomegalovirus infection. Study in general: Public TCR beta signatures were indicative of both CMV infection and a matching HLA type.

The CDR3 has 14 residues. V shed 3 bases and J shed 1 base, with 9 bases lying between them. Germline values: CDR1 KGHSH, CDR2 LQKENI. TCRdb reanalysed the reads using MiXCR and keeps one entry per CDR3 protein. The table records fewer than 300,000 distinct CDR3 sequences, about 25% of them present only once. V gene TRBV18 combines with J gene TRBJ1-1; D may be TRBD1 (5 bases). The sequenced material came from PBMCs. The clonotype comes from a human donor in good health (CMV status not recorded). Some clones in this sample may be carry-over from other donors' samples. The CDR3 DNA sequence: TGTGCCAGCTCACCCGATCAGGGGAACACTGAAGCTTTCTTT. Translated: CASSPDQGNTEAFF.